The 11 T cell receptor beta chains presented below share a single source sample, sequenced in a study of T cells after yellow fever vaccination. TCRdb reprocessed the 5' RACE reads with MiXCR, giving one entry per CDR3 protein. Seen here are 400,000 to 650,000 distinct CDR3 sequences, around a fifth observed once, and the top ten hold about 15%. The sample in question was PBMCs, obtained less than 25 days after the first yellow fever vaccination. These receptors all come from a man aged 18 to 30 who received the YFV17D yellow fever vaccine.

This clonotype appeared a few times. The genes are TRBV18 and TRBJ2-1; no definite D call. CDR3 length: 17 amino acids. Germline lookup yields CDR1 KGHSH and CDR2 LQKENI. Trimming left V 0 bases short and J 0 bases short, with 12 bases between. This chain's CDR3 is CASSPPYQVSSYNEQFF. DNA for the CDR3: TGTGCCAGCTCACCACCGTATCAGGTCAGCTCCTACAATGAGCAGTTCTTC.

This clonotype has more than one count but fewer than ten. The V call is TRBV12-3 or TRBV12-4, the J call TRBJ2-7, with D perhaps TRBD2 (5 bases). Trimming took off 3 bases at V and 4 bases at J, with 10 bases between the two ends. This CDR3 is 13 amino acids long. The CDR3 region has the DNA TGTGCCAGCAGTTTCCAACTAGGGTACGAGCAGTACTTC. This translates into CASSFQLGYEQYF.

The CDR3 sequence is CASSLRKIVRSYEQYV. The CDR3 nucleotides are TGTGCCAGCAGCTTACGGAAGATTGTACGGTCCTACGAGCAGTACGTC. The V and J genes are TRBV7-2 and TRBJ2-7; D unresolved. The V and J ends lost 2 bases and 1 base respectively, with 15 bases between them. From germline, CDR1 is SGHTA and CDR2 FQGNSA. This CDR3 comprises 16 residues.

The chain recombines TRBV9 with TRBJ2-1; 9 bases align to TRBD2. The CDR3 totals 16 residues. Trimming at V came to 3 bases and at J to 1 base, leaving 5 bases not matched to a gene. The germline V gene encodes CDR1 SGDLS and CDR2 YYNGEE. CDR3 sequence reads: CASSAGTSLSYNEQFF. The CDR3 DNA reads TGTGCCAGCAGCGCCGGGACTAGCCTATCCTACAATGAGCAGTTCTTC.

The chain employs TRBV5-1 and TRBJ1-6; weak D call: TRBD1 (6 bases). CDR1 is SGHRS, CDR2 YFSETQ, per germline. Trimming took 0 bases from V and 6 from J, leaving 16 bases between them. The CDR3 spans 17 residues. The CDR3 protein is CASSLGTARGANSPLHF. In DNA form, the CDR3 reads TGCGCCAGCAGCTTGGGGACAGCCCGTGGGGCTAATTCACCCCTCCACTTT.

The sample holds many counts of this clonotype. The rearrangement uses TRBV12-3 or TRBV12-4 and TRBJ1-4; D remains ambiguous. This CDR3 has 13 residues. V was shortened by 7 bases and J by 5 bases, with 11 bases between the two germline ends. The CDR3 sequence is CASNAQRNEKLFF. In DNA form, the CDR3 reads TGTGCCAGCAATGCACAGCGAAATGAAAAACTGTTTTTT.

The CDR3 DNA follows: TGCGCCAGCAGACCTGTCGGCGGGAGGAGCACAGATACGCAGTATTTT. The encoded protein is CASRPVGGRSTDTQYF. The gene calls are TRBV5-1 and TRBJ2-3, with 8 bases identical to TRBD2. Trimming at V came to 5 bases and at J to 0 bases, leaving 8 bases not matched to a gene. The germline V gene encodes CDR1 SGHRS and CDR2 YFSETQ. This CDR3 contains 16 residues.

This clonotype showed up just a few times. The V call is TRBV12-3 or TRBV12-4, the J call TRBJ2-3; no definite D call. The CDR3 loop spans 14 amino acids. The V end lost 5 bases, the J end lost 4 bases, and 13 bases lay between the germline ends. CDR3: CASSEEAQADTQYF. CDR3 in DNA: TGTGCCAGCAGTGAAGAGGCCCAGGCAGATACGCAGTATTTT.

This clonotype has more than one count but fewer than ten. This chain joins TRBV30 and TRBJ2-4, with D unresolved. CDR1 is GTSNPN, CDR2 SVGIG, per germline (reference sequence). The CDR3 totals 13 residues. Trimming took 1 base from V and 6 from J, leaving 10 bases between them. CDR3 sequence reads: CAWSALGRNIQYF. DNA for the CDR3: TGTGCCTGGAGTGCCCTCGGTAGAAACATTCAGTACTTC.

This clonotype was seen a handful of times. The CDR3 DNA reads as TGTGCCAGCAACGTACAGGGACTTGAGACCCAGTACTTC. Protein product: CASNVQGLETQYF. The chain joins TRBV6-6 to TRBJ2-5; D may match TRBD1 or TRBD2 (6 bases each). The V end lost 7 bases, the J end lost 5 bases, and 14 bases lay between the germline ends. Looked up from germline, CDR1 is MNHNY and CDR2 is SVGAGI (reference sequence). The CDR3 extends over 13 amino acids.

The DNA of the CDR3 is TGCGCCAGCAGCTTGGACCCAGGTGGTGAGAACGAGCAGTACGTC. Translated: CASSLDPGGENEQYV. The chain employs TRBV5-1 and TRBJ2-7; D gene uncertain. The CDR3 is made up of 15 amino acids. The V end lost 0 bases, the J end lost 5 bases, and 15 bases lay between the germline ends. CDR1 and CDR2 from the germline V gene are SGHRS and YFSETQ.